This TCR beta chain was retrieved from a study of cytomegalovirus exposure and HLA in healthy donors. Trimming removed 2 bases from V and 2 bases from J, with 14 bases in between. Germline V gene sequence: CDR1 LGHNT, CDR2 FRNRAP. The length of the CDR3 is 16 residues. The PCR ran on 60 Vbeta and 13 Jbeta primers. Repertoires were generated with immunoSEQ multiplex PCR, while TCRdb's copy carries only in-frame clones and drops some. This sample has approximately 150,000 clones, with around 80% found just once. The rearrangement links TRBV12-5 to TRBJ2-3; weak D call: TRBD2 (6 bases). The sequence was obtained from a woman between 18 and 29 years old in good health and CMV-seronegative. Sequencing used PBMCs. The CDR3 here is CASGLLEGLPTDTQYF. The CDR3 coding sequence is TGTGCTAGTGGTTTGTTGGAGGGGCTTCCCACAGATACGCAGTATTTT.